The entry below describes one T cell receptor (beta chain). The antigen is not known. In germline, CDR1 is MGHRA, CDR2 YSYEKL. Trimming shortened V by 4 bases and J by 2 bases, and 17 bases separated the two germline ends. This CDR3 contains 16 residues. Generated by immunoSEQ multiplex PCR, the TCRdb table keeps only in-frame clones and is missing some. The sample includes 2.3 million or so clones, approximately 95% of them seen just once. This sample was taken from a study of shared clonotypes between healthy human individuals. Broader study findings: In general, naive subsets displayed greater estimated richness than memory subsets did.

The TCR was taken from a man aged 18 to 29 in good health. Some clones in this sample may be carry-over from other donors' samples. V usage is TRBV4-1 and J usage is TRBJ2-5; D might be TRBD2 (7 bases). Sequenced sample: naive CD4+ T cells from PBMCs. Regarding subset: CD45RA+ positively selected. CDR3 nucleotide sequence: TGCGCCAGCAGCCGGGAGGGGGGGCGCTGGCAAGAGACCCAGTACTTC. Amino acids: CASSREGGRWQETQYF.